This T cell receptor beta chain appears in the sequencing data of a study of T cells in Graves' hyperthyroidism and ophthalmopathy. This clonotype was found many times. Its antigen is currently unknown. Study results and limitations: A 13 V-J signature model discriminated ophthalmopathy versus stable hyperthyroidism. Most clonotypes expanded in thyroid above 0.001 were likewise present in blood.

Amplification of TCR beta CDR3 regions used RNA as the template. The HTBI primer set drove a first-round RT-PCR of the TCR CDR3. TCRdb passed the multiplex PCR reads through MiXCR, listing each CDR3 protein once. The data contain roughly 300,000 distinct CDR3 sequences, under 25% of them singletons. It was uncontrolled infection, other autoimmune disease, pregnancy or lactation that excluded patients. V dropped 8 bases and J dropped 3; count of bases not matched to a gene: 11. The CDR3 is made up of 16 amino acids. CDR1 is MNHNS, CDR2 SASEGT, per germline. The sequence was obtained from a woman aged 50 to 60 with Graves' hyperthyroidism. The genes are TRBV6-1 and TRBJ1-5, with 9 positions matching TRBD1. Sequenced: blood. CDR3 nucleotides: TGTGCCAGCGAGGCGGGACGGGACAGGGACAATCAGCCCCAGCATTTT. Its protein product is CASEAGRDRDNQPQHF.